This T cell receptor beta chain came from a study of CD8 T cells in ankylosing spondylitis. This clonotype has only a few counts. The antigen is unknown. Quantitative 5'-RACE was performed with molecular barcodes, and it yielded the TCR beta libraries. From the 5' RACE reads, TCRdb called clonotypes with MiXCR, one entry per CDR3 protein. In the table there are just under 550,000 distinct CDR3 sequences, about 12% of which are singletons. The length of the CDR3 is 15 residues. CDR1 is MDHEN, CDR2 SYDVKM, per germline. With 5 bases clipped from V and 3 bases from J, the junction kept 6 bases outside the gene matches. Points from the study as a whole: Certain motif variants had earlier been reported in reactive arthritis synovial fluid and blood. Disease-linked clones were reportedly significantly enriched in matched ankylosing spondylitis synovial fluid. A TCR beta motif of roughly 8 highly homologous variants appeared characteristic of ankylosing spondylitis blood.

The sequence was collected from a male donor with ankylosing spondylitis. The sequencing input was blood, either unsorted or a sorted T cell fraction (not recorded which). This chain joins TRBV28 and TRBJ2-3; TRBD1 matches at 9 bases. In nucleotides, the CDR3 is TGTGCCAGCAGTGTATCGGGACAGGGAACAGATACGCAGTATTTT. Amino acid sequence: CASSVSGQGTDTQYF.